Listed below are T cell receptor beta chains from one sample, sequenced in a study of T cell changes during pregnancy in multiple sclerosis. Assay used: immunoSEQ multiplex PCR; TCRdb lists only in-frame clones, some missing. Among about 41,000 clones listed, around 89% were seen once. This sample comprised CD4+ T cells from peripheral blood mononuclear cells, obtained in the first trimester of pregnancy. The receptors derive from a female donor with multiple sclerosis, enrolled in a pregnancy study. CDR3s include the opening cysteine and the closing phenylalanine or tryptophan. D genes are given only for firm matches. Not every row has a clone size; where given, it reads once, few, many or a size class.

D: .; V: TRBV28; J: TRBJ1-2; size: .; DNA: TGTGCCAGCAGCCAGGGACTTGGCTACACCTTC; CDR3: CASSQGLGYTF
D: .; V: TRBV7-9; J: TRBJ2-1; size: .; DNA: TGTGCCAGCAGCTTTGACTCGCTAACAGAGCAGTTCTTC; CDR3: CASSFDSLTEQFF
D: TRBD1; V: TRBV27; J: TRBJ1-2; size: few; DNA: TGTGCCAGCAGTTTTAAACAGGGGTCGACCTATGGCTACACCTTC; CDR3: CASSFKQGSTYGYTF
D: .; V: TRBV9; J: TRBJ2-5; size: .; DNA: TGTGCCAGCAGCGGTGGGAGAGGGCCCCAGTACTTC; CDR3: CASSGGRGPQYF
D: .; V: TRBV6-1; J: TRBJ2-2; size: .; DNA: TGTGCCAGCAGCTTTCTGCGCGAGGGCGGGGAGCTGTTTTTT; CDR3: CASSFLREGGELFF
D: .; V: TRBV9; J: TRBJ2-7; size: .; DNA: TGTGCCAGCAGCGTAGCAGCAGGTAACGAGCAGTACTTC; CDR3: CASSVAAGNEQYF
D: .; V: TRBV30; J: TRBJ1-1; size: once; DNA: TGTGCCTGGAGTGCCACCCGGAGGATGAACACTGAAGCTTTCTTT; CDR3: CAWSATRRMNTEAFF
D: TRBD1; V: TRBV30; J: TRBJ1-2; size: once; DNA: TGTGCCTGGAGTTCAGGGGGCTATGGCTACACCTTC; CDR3: CAWSSGGYGYTF
D: .; V: TRBV29-1; J: TRBJ1-6; size: .; DNA: TGCAGCGTCAGTCAGGGTAGCGGTTCACCCCTCCACTTT; CDR3: CSVSQGSGSPLHF
D: .; V: TRBV7-2; J: TRBJ2-3; size: .; DNA: TGTGCCAGCAGCTTAACTATTCTAATTTCCCATAGCACAGATACGCAGTATTTT; CDR3: CASSLTILISHSTDTQYF
D: TRBD1; V: TRBV7-3; J: TRBJ2-6; size: .; DNA: TGTGCCAGCAGCTTACGGACAGGGACTGGGGCCAACGTCCTGACTTTC; CDR3: CASSLRTGTGANVLTF
D: TRBD2; V: TRBV13; J: TRBJ2-7; size: .; DNA: TGTGCCAGCAGCTTAGGGCTAGCGGGCTACTACGAGCAGTACTTC; CDR3: CASSLGLAGYYEQYF
D: TRBD1; V: TRBV9; J: TRBJ2-7; size: .; DNA: TGTGCCAGCAGCGCCAGGGGGCGCGACGAGCAGTACTTC; CDR3: CASSARGRDEQYF
D: .; V: TRBV5-5; J: TRBJ2-3; size: .; DNA: TGTGCCAGCACTCGGGGACTCTCAGATACGCAGTATTTT; CDR3: CASTRGLSDTQYF
D: TRBD1; V: TRBV7-9; J: TRBJ2-7; size: .; DNA: TGTGCCAGCAGCTTTCGGGACAGGTCCTACGAGCAGTACTTC; CDR3: CASSFRDRSYEQYF
D: .; V: TRBV9; J: TRBJ1-3; size: .; DNA: TGTGCCAGCAGCGTAGCGGGGACAACTGGAAACACCATATATTTT; CDR3: CASSVAGTTGNTIYF